Following are 2 T cell receptor beta chains from one sample sequenced in a study of cytomegalovirus exposure and HLA in healthy donors (dated by TCRdb to the late 2010s). Preparation of the library involved the immunoSEQ multiplex PCR assay. A mixture of 60 forward primers for TCR Vbeta segments and 13 reverse primers for TCR Jbeta segments was used in the multiplex PCR. The clones in this table, taken by TCRdb from immuneACCESS, are in-frame only. Not every clone is retained; where verified, under half of the shortfall comes from an unresolved V gene, and the cause of the rest is unknown. In this sample the table shows about 82,000 clones, roughly 72% of which occur a single time. The top ten hold over 5% of the sample. The sample taken for sequencing was PBMCs. These receptors originate from a woman between 50 and 59 years old in good health and CMV-seropositive.

V gene TRBV10-3 combines with J gene TRBJ1-5; unclear D gene. The V and J ends lost 3 bases and 9 bases respectively, with 9 bases between them. The CDR3 loop spans 12 amino acids. The V gene's germline CDR1 is ENHRY and CDR2 SYGVKD. This CDR3 is CAISDAGWPQHF. The CDR3 DNA follows: TGTGCCATCAGTGATGCAGGCTGGCCCCAGCATTTT.

This rearrangement joins TRBV6-1 to TRBJ1-2, with D perhaps TRBD1 (5 bases). CDR1 and CDR2 (germline): MNHNS, SASEGT. Trimming took off 7 bases at V and 5 bases at J, with 11 bases between the two ends. There are 12 residues in the CDR3. The CDR3 sequence is CASIGGYYGYTF. CDR3 DNA sequence: TGTGCCAGCATCGGGGGGTATTATGGCTACACCTTC.